The 3 T cell receptor beta chains listed next were all sequenced from one sample in a study of T cell changes during pregnancy in multiple sclerosis. Sequencing used immunoSEQ multiplex PCR; TCRdb keeps in-frame clones, though not all of them. The data show approximately 96,000 clones, approximately 90% seen once. The source was peripheral blood, collected after pregnancy. The receptor source for this set is a female donor in good health, enrolled as a control in a pregnancy study.

The chain is built from TRBV7-9 and TRBJ1-2; 10 positions match TRBD1. V lost 2 bases, J lost 8 bases, and 11 bases stayed unmatched. This CDR3 contains 16 residues. Per germline, CDR1 SEHNR and CDR2 FQNEAQ (reference sequence). The CDR3 here is CASSLSTGGLGFGYTF. The CDR3, as DNA: TGTGCCAGCAGCTTATCGACAGGGGGCTTGGGTTTCGGCTACACCTTC.

J is TRBJ2-2 and V is TRBV5-1, with TRBD2 identical over 11 bases. V lost 5 bases and J lost 0; bases outside the gene matches: 3. Per the germline V gene, CDR1 is SGHRS and CDR2 is YFSETQ. This CDR3 is built from 16 residues. CDR3 sequence (DNA): TGCGCCAGCAGGTTGACTAGCGGGGCGAACACCGGGGAGCTGTTTTTT. Translation: CASRLTSGANTGELFF.

V and J are TRBV7-9 and TRBJ1-3; maybe TRBD1 (5 bases). This CDR3 comprises 14 residues. CDR1 SEHNR and CDR2 FQNEAQ come from the germline V gene (reference sequence). The V end lost 5 bases, the J end lost 4 bases, and 12 bases lay between the germline ends. The CDR3 here is CASSGGTVGNTIYF. CDR3 nucleotide sequence: TGTGCCAGCAGCGGAGGGACGGTGGGAAACACCATATATTTT.